These 21 T cell receptor beta chains were sequenced from one sample in a study of T-cell memory formation after mild COVID-19. TCRdb reprocessed the 5' RACE reads via MiXCR and lists one record per CDR3 protein. Seen here are about 400,000 distinct CDR3 sequences, less than 25% observed once, and the top ten hold roughly 13%. Sequencing was done on a sample of PBMCs or a T cell subset sorted from them (not recorded which). These receptor sequences come from an adult woman who had mild COVID-19 (a few samples of this study predate the infection). Cell type and time point are not known.

The chain has TRBV4-2 and TRBJ1-1, with TRBD1 matching 8 bases. V was clipped by 0 bases and J by 8 bases; unmatched bases: 2. Per germline, CDR1 LGHNA and CDR2 YNFKEQ. CDR3 length equals 13 residues. The CDR3 DNA is TGTGCCAGCAGCCAAGAAAGGGACAGGGAAGCTTTCTTT. Translation gives CASSQERDREAFF.

This clonotype came up a few times. The J gene is TRBJ2-5, the V gene TRBV7-2; 11 bases line up with TRBD2. This CDR3 has 16 amino acids. Unmatched junction bases numbered 7, after V lost 0 bases and J lost 7 bases. CDR1 SGHTA and CDR2 FQGNSA come from the germline V gene. CDR3 sequence (DNA): TGTGCCAGCAGCTTAGCTCTTACTAGCGGGAGAGGGACCCAGTACTTC. Its translation: CASSLALTSGRGTQYF.

This clonotype was counted a few times. V and J are TRBV20-1 and TRBJ2-4, with D perhaps matching TRBD1 (6 bases). Trimming cost V 0 bases and J 4 bases, with 10 bases left between them. This CDR3 has 14 residues. Per germline, CDR1 DFQATT and CDR2 SNEGSKA (reference sequence). The CDR3 sequence: CSARDRTEKNIQYF. DNA for the CDR3: TGCAGTGCTAGAGATCGGACAGAGAAAAACATTCAGTACTTC.

This clonotype was seen a handful of times. The J gene is TRBJ1-1, the V gene TRBV7-6, with 7 bases matching TRBD1. This CDR3 spans 15 amino acids. V trimming: 5 bases; J trimming: 1 base; junction bases outside the gene matches: 7. From germline, CDR1 is SGHVS and CDR2 FNYEAQ. The CDR3 DNA reads TGTGCCAGCAGCCCTCAAGACAGGGCGAACACTGAAGCTTTCTTT. This sequence encodes CASSPQDRANTEAFF.

This sequence joins TRBV24-1 and TRBJ2-3, with D uncertain. V was trimmed by 1 base and J by 2 bases, leaving 0 bases between them. This CDR3 region has 12 residues. Germline V gives CDR1 KGHDR, CDR2 SFDVKD. The CDR3 sequence: CATSDFTDTQYF. The CDR3 DNA sequence: TGTGCCACCAGTGATTTCACAGATACGCAGTATTTT.

The sample holds a few counts of this clonotype. The chain employs TRBV29-1 and TRBJ1-2; possibly TRBD1 for D (6 bases). Trimming left V 3 bases short and J 8 bases short, with 16 bases between. CDR1 is SQVTM, CDR2 ANQGSEA, per germline. The CDR3 is made up of 13 amino acids. CDR3 sequence reads: CSVDNRASWGYTF. The CDR3 bases are TGCAGCGTTGACAACAGGGCCTCGTGGGGCTACACCTTC.

This clonotype came up a few times. This chain joins TRBV2 and TRBJ1-1; TRBD1 might be the D (5 bases). V gave up 6 bases and J gave up 6 bases, with 14 bases separating them. The CDR3 covers 13 residues. The germline V gene has CDR1 SNHLY and CDR2 FYNNEI. CDR3 sequence (DNA): TGTGCCAGCAGAGAATGGGGGGAAGCTGAAGCTTTCTTT. Translation gives CASREWGEAEAFF.

This clonotype was observed a handful of times. The CDR3 region is CASSPRTGSDEQFF. Written as DNA, the CDR3 is TGTGCCAGCAGCCCTAGGACGGGTAGCGATGAGCAGTTCTTC. This sequence joins TRBV11-3 and TRBJ2-1; TRBD2 is a possible D gene (5 bases). Germline V gives CDR1 SGHNT, CDR2 YENEEA. With 5 bases removed from V and 8 bases from J, the gap between germline ends came to 16 bases. The CDR3 loop spans 14 amino acids.

V is TRBV27 and J is TRBJ1-6; D is ambiguous. In germline, CDR1 is MNHEY, CDR2 SMNVEV (reference sequence). The CDR3 totals 12 residues. V lost 5 bases and J 9 bases, leaving 8 bases between the germline ends. Written as DNA, the CDR3 is TGTGCCAGCAGTCCCATTGTTTCACCCCTCCACTTT. Translated: CASSPIVSPLHF.

The rearrangement uses TRBV7-2 and TRBJ2-3; D possibly matches TRBD1 or TRBD2 (5 bases each). Germline V gene lookup returns CDR1 SGHTA and CDR2 FQGNSA. V gave up 3 bases and J gave up 3 bases, with 13 bases separating them. There are 15 residues in the CDR3. CDR3 residues: CASSFGSWGTDTQYF. The CDR3 nucleotides read TGTGCCAGCAGCTTTGGGTCCTGGGGGACAGATACGCAGTATTTT.

This sequence joins TRBV21-1 and TRBJ1-5. TRBV21-1 is designated a pseudogene. The CDR3 runs 13 residues. This CDR3 reads CASPDGDNQPQHF. The CDR3 coding sequence is TGTGCCAGCCCTGACGGAGACAATCAGCCCCAGCATTTT.

The V and J genes are TRBV9 and TRBJ2-1; 7 bases are shared with TRBD2. Germline V gene data show CDR1 as SGDLS and CDR2 as YYNGEE. The CDR3 totals 16 residues. V shed 0 bases and J 2 bases; nucleotides not matched to a gene: 5. CDR3 coding DNA: TGTGCCAGCAGCGTAGAGTCTAGCGGTCCCTACAATGAGCAGTTCTTC. Its translation is CASSVESSGPYNEQFF.

A single count supports this clonotype. The chain links TRBV20-1 to TRBJ1-1, with D possibly being TRBD1 (5 bases). Between the trimmed V and J ends, which lost 0 bases and 7 bases, there was a span of 18 bases. This CDR3 is built from 15 residues. Looked up from germline, CDR1 is DFQATT and CDR2 is SNEGSKA (reference sequence). In DNA form, the CDR3 reads TGCAGTGCTAGAGACCTCGGATCAGGGAGGAGTGAAGCTTTCTTT. Translating it yields CSARDLGSGRSEAFF.

This clonotype was picked up a small number of times. This chain links TRBV3-1 with TRBJ2-7; 10 bases align to TRBD2. This CDR3 spans 16 amino acids. The V gene's germline CDR1 is LGHDT and CDR2 YNNKEL (reference sequence). V lost 0 bases to trimming and J lost 5 bases; unmatched junction nucleotides: 7. The CDR3 here is CASSQDMLAGDHEQYF. The CDR3, as DNA: TGTGCCAGCAGCCAAGATATGCTAGCGGGAGACCACGAGCAGTACTTC.

The V call is TRBV11-2, the J call TRBJ2-2, with 9 bases matching TRBD2. Losses at the gene ends were 6 bases for V and 4 bases for J; bases not matched to a gene: 6. Germline CDR1 and CDR2: SGHAT and FQNNGV. This CDR3 region has 15 residues. The CDR3 region is CASSPGTSLTGELFF. CDR3 DNA: TGTGCCAGCAGTCCCGGGACTAGCCTCACCGGGGAGCTGTTTTTT.

This chain connects TRBV12-3 or TRBV12-4 to TRBJ1-5, with TRBD1 matching 10 bases. There are 15 residues in the CDR3. J was trimmed by 2 bases and V by 5 bases; bases with no gene match: 3. The CDR3, as DNA: TGTGCCAGCAGTCGGACAGGGGGGCGCAATCAGCCCCAGCATTTT. Translated, it gives CASSRTGGRNQPQHF.

This clonotype showed up many times. V is TRBV7-8 and J is TRBJ2-7; 12 bases match TRBD2. V shed 4 bases and J 4 bases; nucleotides not matched to a gene: 8. This CDR3 region has 16 residues. Germline V gene lookup returns CDR1 SGHVS and CDR2 FQNEAQ. DNA of the CDR3: TGTGCCAGCAGCTCTACCGGGACTAGCGGGTATTACGAGCAGTACTTC. Translation: CASSSTGTSGYYEQYF.

The rearrangement links TRBV2 to TRBJ2-1; D is unresolved. V was clipped by 8 bases and J by 6 bases, with 5 bases between them. CDR3 size: 10 residues. The germline V gene has CDR1 SNHLY and CDR2 FYNNEI. CDR3 region: CASLLNEQFF. For the CDR3, the DNA is TGTGCCAGCCTTCTCAATGAGCAGTTCTTC. The whole variable domain, filled in from reference TRBV2 and TRBJ2-1, reads EPEVTQTPSHQVTQMGQEVILRCVPISNHLYFYWYRQILGQKVEFLVSFYNNEISEKSEIFDDQFSVERPDGSNFTLKIRSTKLEDSAMYFCASLLNEQFFGPGTRLTVL.

V gene TRBV14 combines with J gene TRBJ2-3, with D possibly matching TRBD1 (6 bases). CDR1 is SGHDN and CDR2 is FVKESK in the germline V gene. Trimming pared 4 bases from V and 3 bases from J, leaving 17 bases between. The CDR3 covers 16 residues. CDR3 region: CASSLFQGLRTDTQYF. CDR3 DNA: TGTGCCAGCAGCCTGTTCCAGGGGTTGAGAACAGATACGCAGTATTTT.

The chain combines TRBV7-6 with TRBJ2-7; no clear D. Trimming shortened V by 4 bases and J by 0 bases, and 10 bases separated the two germline ends. Germline CDR1 reads SGHVS; CDR2 reads FNYEAQ. This CDR3 is 14 amino acids long. The CDR3 DNA reads as TGTGCCAGCAGCTCATCCCTAAGCTCCTACGAGCAGTACTTC. Translated, it gives CASSSSLSSYEQYF.

The V gene is TRBV6-5, the J gene TRBJ1-2; D gene unclear. CDR1 is MNHEY and CDR2 is SVGAGI in the germline V gene. This CDR3 is 15 amino acids long. V lost 0 bases to trimming and J lost 4 bases, with 12 bases between them. The CDR3 here is CASSYSLDRGYGYTF. Here the CDR3 DNA reads TGTGCCAGCAGTTACTCCTTAGACCGAGGCTATGGCTACACCTTC.